Following are 21 T cell receptor beta chains from one sample sequenced in a study of identical twins. TCRdb called the 5' RACE reads again in MiXCR, with one record for every CDR3 protein. This table has under 300,000 distinct CDR3 sequences, roughly 8% appearing once. These data were also reused for a study on yellow fever vaccine responses in identical twins.

The specimen sequenced was CD8+ T cells sorted from blood. The receptors come from a woman under 30 in good health.

This clonotype has a handful of counts. J is TRBJ2-5 and V is TRBV18; TRBD1 might be the D (6 bases). Trimming removed 6 bases from V and 4 bases from J, with 24 bases in between. The V gene's germline CDR1 is KGHSH and CDR2 LQKENI. The CDR3 extends over 17 amino acids. This chain's CDR3 is CASSPSGTTGFGETQYF. The CDR3 region has the DNA TGTGCCAGCTCCCCATCTGGAACTACAGGGTTCGGAGAGACCCAGTACTTC.

The CDR3 loop is CASRGGANEQYF. The CDR3 DNA reads TGTGCCAGCAGAGGGGGCGCGAACGAGCAGTACTTC. The chain employs TRBV2 and TRBJ2-7; TRBD1 matches 7 bases. Trimming removed 6 bases from V and 5 bases from J; junction bases left unmatched: 4. This CDR3 region has 12 residues. Looked up from germline, CDR1 is SNHLY and CDR2 is FYNNEI.

This clonotype was detected many times. The chain joins TRBV4-3 to TRBJ2-2, with D tentatively TRBD1 (5 bases). V lost 8 bases, J lost 0 bases, and 10 bases lay in between. The germline V gene has CDR1 LGHNA and CDR2 YSLEER. The CDR3 runs to 14 residues. The CDR3 reads CASRWTTNTGELFF. In DNA, the CDR3 is TGCGCCAGCCGGTGGACAACGAACACCGGGGAGCTGTTTTTT.

There are many counts of this clonotype. J is TRBJ2-5 and V is TRBV7-2; TRBD1 agrees at 7 bases. The junction had 3 bases not matched to a gene; V was cut back by 1 base and J by 7 bases. Germline CDR1 reads SGHTA; CDR2 reads FQGNSA. This CDR3 has 13 residues. CDR3 region: CASSLGTGGTQYF. The DNA for the CDR3 is TGTGCCAGCAGCTTAGGGACAGGAGGGACCCAGTACTTC.

The genes are TRBV5-6 and TRBJ2-1, with 7 bases identical to TRBD2. CDR3 length equals 17 residues. V lost 1 base and J lost 4; bases outside the gene matches: 11. CDR1 and CDR2 from the germline V gene are SGHDT and YYEEEE. The CDR3 reads CASSLLASGSPYNEQFF. For the CDR3, the DNA is TGTGCCAGCAGCTTGTTGGCTAGCGGCAGCCCATACAATGAGCAGTTCTTC.

This clonotype came up a few times. The rearrangement links TRBV2 to TRBJ2-7; D gene ambiguous. Germline-derived CDR1 and CDR2 are SNHLY and FYNNEI. CDR3 size: 12 residues. V was trimmed by 6 bases and J by 3 bases, leaving 9 bases between them. The CDR3 DNA follows: TGTGCCAGCAGATCGGGCCTCTACGAGCAGTACTTC. Residues: CASRSGLYEQYF.

In its sample, this clonotype was seen many times. The chain has TRBV5-6 and TRBJ2-4; 7 nucleotides agree with TRBD2. Germline V gene lookup returns CDR1 SGHDT and CDR2 YYEEEE. The CDR3 has 15 amino acids. V shed 0 bases and J 6 bases; nucleotides not matched to a gene: 6. CDR3 in amino acids: CASSLGAGELNIQYF. The CDR3 bases are TGTGCCAGCAGCTTGGGTGCGGGGGAACTAAACATTCAGTACTTC.

This clonotype was found a few times. Compared with germline, one end of the junction differs, possibly owing to a read error. This chain joins TRBV12-3 or TRBV12-4 and TRBJ2-6; D might be TRBD1 (6 bases). This CDR3 region has 19 residues. This CDR3 reads CARSLSSQGLDSGANVLTF. The CDR3, as DNA: TGTGCCCGCAGTTTATCCTCTCAGGGGCTTGACTCTGGGGCCAACGTCCTGACTTTC.

This clonotype was seen ten or more times. CDR3 residues: CASSYRVVNEQFF. The CDR3 DNA is TGTGCCAGCAGTTACCGTGTCGTCAATGAGCAGTTCTTC. The gene calls are TRBV6-2 or TRBV6-3 and TRBJ2-1; D ambiguous. V was clipped by 2 bases and J by 6 bases, with 8 bases between them. Germline loops: CDR1 MNHEY, CDR2 SVGEGT. CDR3 length: 13 residues.

This clonotype was detected a few times. The rearrangement links TRBV6-4 to TRBJ2-2; no definite D call. V lost 2 bases and J 1 base, leaving 2 bases between the germline ends. CDR1 is MRHNA and CDR2 is SNTAGT in the germline V gene. This CDR3 is built from 13 residues. The CDR3 here is CASSDKNTGELFF. In DNA form, the CDR3 reads TGTGCCAGCAGTGACAAGAACACCGGGGAGCTGTTTTTT.

At least ten counts were recorded for this clonotype. This chain connects TRBV15 to TRBJ2-1; 7 positions match TRBD2. CDR3 length: 15 amino acids. The germline V gene has CDR1 LNHNV and CDR2 YYDKDF (reference sequence). V dropped 3 bases and J dropped 4; count of bases not matched to a gene: 6. The CDR3 nucleotides are TGTGCCACCAGCAGGGATAGCGGGTCATACAATGAGCAGTTCTTC. As protein: CATSRDSGSYNEQFF.

The J gene is TRBJ1-2, the V gene TRBV7-9; tentative D call: TRBD1 (5 bases). With 3 bases removed from V and 8 bases from J, the gap between germline ends came to 16 bases. Germline lookup yields CDR1 SEHNR and CDR2 FQNEAQ (reference sequence). The CDR3 totals 14 residues. In nucleotides, the CDR3 is TGTGCCAGCAGCTTGGGAAGGGGCGCAAAGGGCTACACCTTC. Protein product: CASSLGRGAKGYTF.

This clonotype has a handful of counts. The junction departs from germline at one end; a sequencing error may be responsible. CDR3 loop: CSARPAGILF. CDR3 nucleotide sequence: TGCAGTGCTAGACCAGCGGGAATTCTCTTC. The chain combines TRBV20-1 with TRBJ2-1; 7 positions agree with TRBD2. The CDR3 has 10 amino acids. CDR1 is DFQATT and CDR2 is SNEGSKA in the germline V gene (reference sequence).

This clonotype was counted at least ten times. CDR3 in amino acids: CASSSWVGAYEQYF. As DNA, the CDR3 is TGTGCCAGCAGTTCCTGGGTCGGAGCCTACGAGCAGTACTTC. This chain joins TRBV27 and TRBJ2-7; no clear D gene. CDR1 and CDR2 from the germline V gene are MNHEY and SMNVEV (reference sequence). V was clipped by 4 bases and J by 2 bases, with 12 bases between them. The CDR3 has 14 amino acids.

In this sample, this clonotype turned up a few times. The chain joins TRBV27 to TRBJ2-3; D ambiguous. Germline CDR1 and CDR2: MNHEY and SMNVEV (reference sequence). This CDR3 is 13 amino acids long. V shed 7 bases and J shed 0 bases, with 8 bases lying between them. Here the CDR3 reads CASTKTSTDTQYF. CDR3 bases: TGTGCCAGCACCAAAACTAGCACAGATACGCAGTATTTT.

This clonotype was recorded a few times. V gene TRBV5-1 combines with J gene TRBJ2-7, with TRBD1 identical over 10 bases. Trimming at V came to 4 bases and at J to 5 bases, leaving 6 bases not matched to a gene. Germline V gives CDR1 SGHRS, CDR2 YFSETQ. The CDR3 covers 14 residues. CDR3 loop: CASSTGQGRDEQYF. CDR3 sequence (DNA): TGCGCCAGCAGCACGGGACAGGGGAGGGACGAGCAGTACTTC.

The rearrangement joins TRBV20-1 to TRBJ2-1; D may be TRBD2 (7 bases). Per germline, CDR1 DFQATT and CDR2 SNEGSKA (reference sequence). With 1 base removed from V and 2 bases from J, the gap between germline ends came to 15 bases. The CDR3 consists of 16 residues. This CDR3 reads CSARGVGGVAYNEQFF. As DNA, the CDR3 is TGCAGTGCTAGAGGGGTAGGGGGGGTAGCCTACAATGAGCAGTTCTTC.

This clonotype was counted between two and nine times. The chain carries TRBV7-8 and TRBJ1-6, with 10 bases lining up with TRBD1. CDR3 length equals 17 residues. J was trimmed by 8 bases and V by 0 bases; bases with no gene match: 7. Looked up from germline, CDR1 is SGHVS and CDR2 is FQNEAQ. Written as DNA, the CDR3 is TGTGCCAGCAGCTTAGCGCATCCGACAGGGGGCGATTCACCCCTCCACTTT. It is translated as CASSLAHPTGGDSPLHF.

The chain links TRBV29-1 to TRBJ2-3; the D call may be TRBD1 or TRBD2 (5 bases each). The CDR3 has 13 residues. Germline CDR1 SQVTM, CDR2 ANQGSEA. V lost 7 bases to trimming and J lost 1 base, with 12 bases between them. This CDR3 is CSAPGPRTDTQYF. In DNA, the CDR3 is TGCAGCGCCCCGGGACCCCGCACAGATACGCAGTATTTT.

CDR3 region: CASSVGTGPPPQYF. CDR3 nucleotides: TGTGCCAGCAGCGTAGGGACAGGGCCCCCGCCCCAGTACTTC. The chain recombines TRBV9 with TRBJ2-5; 8 nucleotides align to TRBD1. The germline gives CDR1 SGDLS, CDR2 YYNGEE. The V and J ends lost 0 bases and 9 bases, in that order; junction bases with no gene match: 7. The CDR3 spans 14 residues.

In this sample, this clonotype turned up a few times. CDR3 loop: CSARDLRSSGGYTDTQYF. The DNA of the CDR3 is TGCAGTGCTAGAGATCTGCGGTCTAGCGGGGGTTACACAGATACGCAGTATTTT. The chain uses TRBV20-1 and TRBJ2-3, with 10 bases aligning to TRBD2. CDR1 is DFQATT and CDR2 is SNEGSKA in the germline V gene (reference sequence). The CDR3 has 18 residues. The V and J ends lost 0 bases and 2 bases, in that order; junction bases with no gene match: 11.